This TCR beta chain comes out of a study of beta chain features in type 1 diabetes. Study-wide background: Analysis included around 100 million sorted cells drawn from all samples.

The CDR3 covers 11 residues. V lost 6 bases and J lost 11, with 16 bases in between. Germline CDR1 and CDR2: DFQATT and SNEGSKA (reference sequence). Points from the study as a whole: All four CD4+ subsets from Type 1 diabetes patients carried moderately but significantly shorter TCRB CDR3s. Whether HLA type affects TCRB rearrangement stayed undetermined in the present work.

The isolated RNA, all of it, was reverse transcribed, so expressed TCRB transcripts were what got sequenced. Repertoires were generated with immunoSEQ multiplex PCR, while TCRdb's copy carries only in-frame clones and drops some. In the table there are about 130,000 clones, about 8.7% of which are singletons. Staining for CD45RO/CCR7/CD25/CD127/CD95/CD27 allowed sorting of CD4+ naive, central memory, regulatory and stem cell-like memory cells. As regards this clone: Its antigen is unidentified.

This chain joins TRBV20-1 and TRBJ1-2; no clear D gene. The sequence derives from a man younger than 30 in good health. Material: central memory CD4+ T cells from blood. The CDR3 sequence: CSAGVAVLYTF. CDR3 DNA sequence: TGCAGTGCCGGAGTTGCGGTTTTATACACCTTC.